Shown below are 13 T cell receptor beta chains from a single sample sequenced in a study of cytomegalovirus exposure and HLA in healthy donors. The PCR made use of 60 Vbeta and 13 Jbeta primers. Using immunoSEQ multiplex PCR, the repertoire was profiled, and TCRdb retains in-frame clones only, with some absent. Of more than 65,000 clones in the sample, about 79% were seen once. The material sequenced was PBMCs. Every receptor here comes from a man between 18 and 35 years old in good health and CMV-seropositive.

The V and J genes are TRBV28 and TRBJ2-7, with 7 bases fitting TRBD1. CDR3 length equals 14 residues. Trimming removed 6 bases from V and 4 bases from J; junction bases left unmatched: 9. Germline V lookup: CDR1 MDHEN, CDR2 SYDVKM. The CDR3 reads CASSRTGTEYEQYF. CDR3 nucleotide sequence: TGTGCCAGCAGCAGGACCGGGACAGAGTACGAGCAGTACTTC.

V gene TRBV2 combines with J gene TRBJ2-4; D is uncertain. V lost 7 bases and J lost 8, with 12 bases in between. Germline V gives CDR1 SNHLY, CDR2 FYNNEI. This CDR3 region has 12 residues. CDR3 sequence reads: CASNWRRDIQYF. The CDR3, as DNA: TGTGCCAGCAATTGGAGAAGAGACATTCAGTACTTC. The full variable domain, its missing parts supplied by reference TRBV2 and TRBJ2-4, is EPEVTQTPSHQVTQMGQEVILRCVPISNHLYFYWYRQILGQKVEFLVSFYNNEISEKSEIFDDQFSVERPDGSNFTLKIRSTKLEDSAMYFCASNWRRDIQYFGAGTRLSVL.

The chain combines TRBV29-1 with TRBJ1-2, with no clear D. V lost 5 bases, J lost 4 bases, and 17 bases lay in between. CDR1 and CDR2 from the germline V gene are SQVTM and ANQGSEA. This CDR3 has 14 amino acids. The CDR3 nucleotides read TGCAGCGTTAACAAGGGAGCAGCCTTCTATGGCTACACCTTC. It encodes CSVNKGAAFYGYTF.

There are a few counts of this clone. This chain joins TRBV5-6 and TRBJ2-7; 9 nucleotides match TRBD1. V was pared by 3 bases and J by 3 bases, with 7 bases of the junction left unmatched. The germline CDR1 and CDR2 sequences are SGHDT and YYEEEE. The CDR3 sequence is 15 residues long. CDR3 sequence: CASSYLGTGSYEQYF. Written as DNA, the CDR3 is TGTGCCAGCAGCTATTTAGGGACAGGGAGCTACGAGCAGTACTTC.

This rearrangement joins TRBV10-3 to TRBJ2-5; 11 bases agree with TRBD2. The germline V gene has CDR1 ENHRY and CDR2 SYGVKD. The CDR3 is made up of 15 amino acids. With V trimmed by 8 bases and J by 5 bases, 10 bases remained unmatched. The CDR3: CAIRPTLAGDETQYF. The CDR3 DNA reads as TGTGCCATCCGTCCGACACTAGCGGGAGACGAGACCCAGTACTTC.

The gene calls are TRBV19 and TRBJ2-1; 8 positions match TRBD2. The J segment lost 9 bases and the V segment lost 3 bases, leaving 7 bases of the junction unmatched. Germline-derived CDR1 and CDR2 are LNHDA and SQIVND (reference sequence). The CDR3 extends over 14 amino acids. CDR3 in amino acids: CASSIGAAGGEQFF. The CDR3 nucleotides read TGTGCCAGTAGTATTGGAGCGGCGGGGGGTGAGCAGTTCTTC.

This clone was recorded a few times. The rearrangement uses TRBV2 and TRBJ1-5; no clear D. With 5 bases removed from V and 5 bases from J, the gap between germline ends came to 16 bases. The CDR3 consists of 15 residues. The V gene's germline CDR1 is SNHLY and CDR2 FYNNEI. The CDR3 loop is CASSPWRERDQPQHF. As DNA, the CDR3 is TGTGCCAGCAGTCCCTGGAGGGAGAGGGATCAGCCCCAGCATTTT.

The chain combines TRBV14 with TRBJ2-2; TRBD2 is a possible D gene (5 bases). V lost 0 bases to trimming and J lost 4 bases, with 12 bases between them. The germline V gene has CDR1 SGHDN and CDR2 FVKESK. CDR3 length: 16 residues. CDR3 coding DNA: TGTGCCAGCAGCCAAGACAGGCGGGCGCGCACCGGGGAGCTGTTTTTT. It yields the protein CASSQDRRARTGELFF.

This clone has only a few counts. This rearrangement joins TRBV7-9 to TRBJ2-1; TRBD2 matches 10 bases. Losses at the gene ends were 5 bases for V and 4 bases for J; bases not matched to a gene: 8. This CDR3 comprises 16 residues. The germline CDR1 and CDR2 sequences are SEHNR and FQNEAQ (reference sequence). CDR3 sequence: CASSAPEREGYNEQFF. CDR3 DNA: TGTGCCAGCAGCGCCCCGGAGCGGGAGGGGTACAATGAGCAGTTCTTC.

The genes are TRBV7-9 and TRBJ2-7; no reliable D call. Trimming left V 1 base short and J 6 bases short, with 16 bases between. The CDR3 covers 15 residues. The germline CDR1 and CDR2 sequences are SEHNR and FQNEAQ (reference sequence). The CDR3 spells CASSLGHFEPSEQYF. The CDR3 DNA follows: TGTGCCAGCAGCTTAGGACACTTCGAACCCAGCGAGCAGTACTTC.

The CDR3 loop is CASSLQQGFGEKLFF. The CDR3 region has the DNA TGTGCCAGCAGCTTGCAACAGGGATTTGGTGAAAAACTGTTTTTT. This chain uses TRBV5-4 with TRBJ1-4; weak D call: TRBD1 (6 bases). CDR3 length: 15 residues. CDR1 is SGHNT, CDR2 YYREEE, per germline (reference sequence). V shed 1 base and J shed 7 bases, with 14 bases lying between them.

The CDR3 here is CSVDYSLGQFF. Written as DNA, the CDR3 is TGCAGCGTTGATTACAGTTTGGGGCAGTTCTTC. The chain employs TRBV29-1 and TRBJ2-1; no clear D gene. There are 11 residues in the CDR3. The germline V and J ends were trimmed by 3 bases and 12 bases, with 12 bases remaining between them. The germline V gene encodes CDR1 SQVTM and CDR2 ANQGSEA.

This clone was detected a few times. The V and J genes are TRBV6-5 and TRBJ2-2; D is ambiguous. The CDR3 consists of 13 residues. Trimming cost V 0 bases and J 6 bases, with 5 bases left between them. Germline V gives CDR1 MNHEY, CDR2 SVGAGI. The CDR3 DNA reads TGTGCCAGCAGTTACTCGAGAGCCGGGGAGCTGTTTTTT. This gives the protein CASSYSRAGELFF.